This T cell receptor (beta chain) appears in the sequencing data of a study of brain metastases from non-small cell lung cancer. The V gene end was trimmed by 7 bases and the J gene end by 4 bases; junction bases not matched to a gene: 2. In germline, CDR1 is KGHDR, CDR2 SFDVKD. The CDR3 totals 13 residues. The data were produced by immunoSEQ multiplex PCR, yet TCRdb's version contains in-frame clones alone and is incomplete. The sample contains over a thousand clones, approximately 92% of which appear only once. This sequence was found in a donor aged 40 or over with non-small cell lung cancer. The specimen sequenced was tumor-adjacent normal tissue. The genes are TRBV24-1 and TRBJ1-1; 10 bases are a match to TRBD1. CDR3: CATRGTGVTEAFF. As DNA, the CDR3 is TGTGCCACCAGGGGGACAGGGGTCACTGAAGCTTTCTTT.